This T cell receptor beta chain emerged from a study of blood T cell repertoires in COVID-19. The ends were cut back, 1 base at V and 6 bases at J, with 13 bases in the middle. This CDR3 spans 14 amino acids. Per germline, CDR1 LNHDA and CDR2 SQIVND (reference sequence). The protocol was immunoSEQ multiplex PCR, while the TCRdb copy is restricted to in-frame clones and leaves out a portion. Among fewer than 400,000 clones listed, 85% were seen once. The sample was peripheral blood. The source of this sequence is a woman between 18 and 29 years old with acute or convalescent COVID-19. V and J are TRBV19 and TRBJ2-7; D gene uncertain. The CDR3: CASSIGAGLSEQYF. The CDR3 DNA reads as TGTGCCAGTAGTATAGGGGCCGGATTGAGCGAGCAGTACTTC.